This T cell receptor (beta chain) was profiled in a study of shared clonotypes between healthy human individuals (dated by TCRdb to 2019 to 2021). For the study in its entirety: The cohort comprised two women and a few men aged 18 to 49 years. Libraries were prepared and TCR repertoires were sequenced by different laboratories using diverse techniques, in order to increase sequencing depth and limit assay-specific biases. Each donor's leukapheresis produced roughly between about 0.9 and 9.5 billion PBMCs. To estimate repertoire size and how much clonotype sharing occurs between individuals, the study deeply sequenced the blood TCR repertoires of roughly 5 healthy adults. For each donor, CD4 naive and CD4 memory were each given three plates, CD8 naive was given two plates, and CD8 memory was given one plate. Study-wide conclusions, independent of this receptor: Because the study included only a small number of donors, the genetic and exposure-history diversity represented was limited. Estimated clonotype richness was generally larger for naive than for memory subsets. Pairwise subsampling led to the expectation that sequencing depth would affect the degree of clonotype sharing among donors. Sampling was limited to blood, and TCR repertoires in tissue likely differ from TCR repertoires in blood. Compared with non-shared clonotypes, clonotypes shared by all four sorted-subset donors had higher generation probabilities. Incomplete sequencing was indicated by rarefaction of sorted-subset datasets, despite the large sequencing depth. About 5% of naive CD4, 3.5% of naive CD8, around 2.3% of memory CD4, and less than 0.45% of memory CD8 clonotypes were shared across several donors.

The donors were healthy, HIV-negative adults who had no recently reported acute infections or vaccinations. Only Caucasian adults living in Nashville, Tennessee, USA were represented among the donors. CD4+ T cells were enriched by magnetic negative selection, after which naive cells were positively selected on CD45RA and the negative fraction was taken as the memory subset. After blood collection by leukapheresis, PBMCs were isolated using Ficoll-Histopaque density gradient centrifugation and then cryopreserved in the vapor phase of liquid nitrogen. Analytical flow cytometry was used to check the purity and quantity of every magnetically sorted T cell population. From each sorted fraction, genomic DNA was isolated and quantified by UV absorbance on a Nanodrop 2000c. Using the deep immunoSEQ assay, multiplex PCR amplified TCR CDR3 regions from genomic DNA. Extracted genomic DNA from each cell subset was spread evenly across all wells of several immunoSEQ 96-well plates, with each plate serving as a replicate. For sorted subsets, each replicate PCR was loaded with roughly 0.2 ug genomic DNA, equivalent to 25,000 to 35,000 T cell genomes. The purified libraries were quantified using a Qubit 3.0 fluorometer, sized with a Bioanalyzer 2100, and then quantified again using the KAPA Library Quantification kit. A separate single-read 150-cycle Illumina NextSeq 550 flow cell was used to sequence each immunoSEQ 96-well plate. Regarding the original processing steps: The immunoSEQ output contained only junctional sequences without quality scores, so filtering could not match that applied to full-length reads. To assign V/J genes and CDR3, sequences were annotated using PyIR, a Python wrapper for IgBLAST v1.9, with IMGT germline references. Any read was removed if the V/J assignment was weak (E-value above 1e-6), the CDR3 was missing, or the read contained stop codons, out-of-frame junctions, or ambiguous translated residues. V3J clonotypes were defined as sequences sharing an identical inferred V gene, J gene, and CDR3 amino acid sequence. Percentage overlap between repertoires was computed as shared unique clonotypes divided by the size of the smaller repertoire. Richness of each repertoire was evaluated using RTK rarefaction, the Chao1 estimator, and Recon v2.1 estimates of unobserved clonotypes. OLGA was used to compute generation probabilities for all TCRbeta clonotypes that the gDNA method yielded from four donors. Held by TCRdb, this immuneACCESS table contains in-frame sequences only and omits some clones. Under half of the omission traces to an unresolved V gene where checked; the cause of the rest is unknown. That table gives V, J and clone size, and the DNA gave D and trimming. This sample has 2 million to 2.5 million clones in its table, and more than 90% of those were observed once. Less than 0.15% of the sample belongs to the ten largest clones.

With respect to this clone: Its cognate antigen has yet to be identified. Nothing much larger sits one base from this clone, and base qualities are not available.

Taken from cysteine to phenylalanine, the CDR3 has 15 residues. Just CDR3 DNA is preserved here, 45 bases in frame from base 1. The germline ends are 7 bases apart after V is trimmed by 1 base and J by 0 bases. CDR1 and CDR2, looked up from the germline V gene (reference sequence), are SEHNR and FQNEAQ. The TCR originated in a man aged 18 to 29 in good health. Sequences were obtained from naive CD4+ T cells sorted from blood. Read against the paper, the sample's cell subset or site label means: CD45RA+ positively selected. The chain couples TRBV7-9 to TRBJ1-3; the D gene cannot be resolved reliably. The bases read TGTGCCAGCAGCTTAGTTGGGGTCTCTGGAAACACCATATATTTT. It encodes CASSLVGVSGNTIYF.